This T cell receptor beta chain was recorded in a study of CD8 T cells in Susac syndrome. Random hexamers were used to reverse transcribe roughly 0.45 to 1 ug of RNA. Across 54 Vbeta and 13 Jbeta, immunoSEQ multiplex PCR amplified TCR beta CDR3. TCRdb used MiXCR to reprocess the immunoSEQ multiplex PCR reads, holding one entry per CDR3 protein. This table has about 180,000 distinct CDR3 sequences, 90% to 95% appearing once. Definite or probable Susac syndrome was diagnosed using recently defined diagnostic criteria. V gave up 3 bases and J gave up 2 bases, with 7 bases separating them. There are 12 residues in the CDR3. Germline V gene sequence: CDR1 DFQATT, CDR2 SNEGSKA (reference sequence).

V and J are TRBV20-1 and TRBJ2-5, with D hard to call. This TCR was sampled from a human donor with Susac syndrome. Sequencing was performed on CD4+ T cells from PBMCs. CDR3 bases: TGCAGTGCTAGTTTCAGGCAAGAGACCCAGTACTTC. Amino acid sequence: CSASFRQETQYF.